The sample holds one count of the clone carrying this T cell receptor (beta chain). This sample stems from a study of blood T cell repertoires in COVID-19. Whole-study context: Whether acute or convalescent, the COVID-19 samples came from the United States, Italy and Spain.

Methods used by the authors: Cell counts per sample came from amplifying reference gene primers. Sequencing used immunoSEQ multiplex PCR; TCRdb keeps in-frame clones, though not all of them. The V and J calls and clone size come from that table; D and trimming were worked out from the DNA. The data hold 120,000 or so clones, with around 80% observed a single time. Trimming removed 6 bases from V and 6 bases from J, with 11 bases in between. The length of the CDR3 is 12 residues. The source of this sequence is a man aged 50-59 years with acute or convalescent COVID-19. The gene calls are TRBV12-3 or TRBV12-4 and TRBJ2-5; possible D gene TRBD2, 5 bases. The sequenced material came from peripheral blood. CDR3 region: CASSRSGQTQYF. The CDR3 DNA reads as TGTGCCAGCAGCAGAAGCGGCCAGACCCAGTACTTC.